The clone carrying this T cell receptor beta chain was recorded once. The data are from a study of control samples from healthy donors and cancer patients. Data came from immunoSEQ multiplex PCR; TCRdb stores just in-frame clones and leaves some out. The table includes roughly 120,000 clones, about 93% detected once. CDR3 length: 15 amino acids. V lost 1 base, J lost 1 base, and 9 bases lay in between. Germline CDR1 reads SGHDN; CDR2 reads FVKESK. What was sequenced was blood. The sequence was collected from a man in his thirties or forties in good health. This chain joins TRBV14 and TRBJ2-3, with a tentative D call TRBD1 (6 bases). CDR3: CASSQVRGRTDTQYF. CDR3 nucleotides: TGTGCCAGCAGCCAAGTCAGGGGCCGCACAGATACGCAGTATTTT.